Below, 19 T cell receptor beta chains from the same sample are listed, as sequenced in a study of Graves' ophthalmopathy and Graves' hyperthyroidism listed by TCRdb under 2018. The instrument given in TCRdb is Illumina HiSeq 2000. For repertoire sequencing, TCR beta CDR3 regions were amplified from RNA transcripts. A first-round RT-PCR used HTBI primers with the Qiagen OneStep RT-PCR kit, followed by a second-round multiplex PCR, size selection and purification. TCRdb reprocessing: public reads trimmed at Q25 with fastp, clones called with MiXCR, in-frame beta chains kept. Each CDR3 protein gets just one entry, which takes the most common genes and DNA from the rows behind it. The sample data list hundreds of thousands of distinct CDR3 sequences, and approximately 21% of these were observed just once. The ten largest clones capture roughly 6.9% of the sample. Specimen: peripheral blood. The receptors derive from a woman under 30 with stable Graves' hyperthyroidism. Some clones in this sample may be carry-over from other donors' samples. Donor details come from another sample of the same person, matched by shared clones.

This clonotype was counted ten times or more. The rearrangement uses TRBV28 and TRBJ1-5, with D tentatively TRBD1 (5 bases). V lost 10 bases and J lost 1, with 20 bases in between. Germline CDR1 and CDR2: MDHEN and SYDVKM. This CDR3 contains 16 residues. In DNA, the CDR3 is TGTGCCACGCACCCGGACAAACAAGAGAGCAATCAGCCCCAGCATTTT. It encodes CATHPDKQESNQPQHF.

This clonotype came up many times. This sequence joins TRBV5-1 and TRBJ1-2; 11 bases match TRBD1. J lost 7 bases, V lost 4 bases, and 9 bases had no gene match. Germline CDR1 reads SGHRS; CDR2 reads YFSETQ. The CDR3 runs 15 residues. The DNA for the CDR3 is TGCGCCAGCAGCGCGAGGACAGGGGGCGCGGTTGGCTACACCTTC. This sequence encodes CASSARTGGAVGYTF. The variable domain in full, with the rest retrieved from reference TRBV5-1 and TRBJ1-2, is KAGVTQTPRYLIKTRGQQVTLSCSPISGHRSVSWYQQTPGQGLQFLFEYFSETQRNKGNFPGRFSGRQFSNSRSEMNVSTLELGDSALYLCASSARTGGAVGYTFGSGTRLTVV.

This clonotype came up many times. J is TRBJ2-2 and V is TRBV12-3 or TRBV12-4; 9 bases match TRBD1. J lost 7 bases, V lost 6 bases, and 15 bases had no gene match. The CDR3 spans 17 residues. The CDR3 is CASRIQPGQGVFGELFF. CDR3 DNA sequence: TGTGCCAGCAGAATTCAACCGGGACAGGGAGTTTTCGGGGAGCTGTTTTTT.

This chain connects TRBV12-3 or TRBV12-4 to TRBJ2-7, with TRBD2 matching over 9 bases. V lost 4 bases, J lost 5 bases, and 15 bases stayed unmatched. CDR3 length: 17 residues. CDR3 sequence (DNA): TGTGCCAGCAGTTACTCCGGTCCGGCTAGCGGGGTCCACGAGCAGTACTTC. It translates to CASSYSGPASGVHEQYF.

This chain joins TRBV2 and TRBJ2-5, with D tentatively TRBD2 (5 bases). This CDR3 comprises 13 residues. Trimming took off 5 bases at V and 3 bases at J, with 10 bases between the two ends. Germline values: CDR1 SNHLY, CDR2 FYNNEI. The CDR3 protein is CASSSELEETQYF. The DNA for the CDR3 is TGTGCCAGCAGTTCTGAACTAGAAGAGACCCAGTACTTC.

J is TRBJ1-5 and V is TRBV30; tentative D call: TRBD1 (6 bases). The CDR3 has 15 residues. The germline V gene encodes CDR1 GTSNPN and CDR2 SVGIG (reference sequence). V was trimmed by 2 bases and J by 0 bases, leaving 11 bases between them. CDR3 sequence: CAWSRNRVSNQPQHF. The CDR3 nucleotides read TGTGCCTGGAGTCGTAACAGGGTTAGCAATCAGCCCCAGCATTTT.

This chain connects TRBV3-1 to TRBJ1-1; D ambiguous. Germline CDR1 and CDR2: LGHDT and YNNKEL (reference sequence). Trimming left V 2 bases short and J 3 bases short, with 7 bases between. The CDR3 totals 13 residues. The chain's CDR3 is CASSQRLDTEAFF. CDR3 DNA: TGTGCCAGCAGCCAACGTCTGGACACTGAAGCTTTCTTT.

This clonotype was seen at least ten times. A much larger clonotype is one base distant, so this may be a read error. The rearrangement uses TRBV6-5 and TRBJ1-6; the D gene is possibly TRBD1 (5 bases). CDR1 is MNHEY, CDR2 SVGAGI, per germline. This CDR3 comprises 15 residues. CDR3 DNA: TGTGCCAGCAGTTACGGGGGACGGAATAATTCACCCTTCCACTTT. It specifies CASSYGGRNNSPFHF.

This clonotype was detected many times. The CDR3 end shows no conserved phenylalanine or tryptophan, and so a read error is likely. The DNA is left out, because the CDR3 cannot be placed on it with certainty; the CDR3 is given as TCRdb lists it. The chain uses TRBV6-2 or TRBV6-3 and TRBJ1-2. With termini counted, the CDR3 has 13 amino acids. CDR1 and CDR2 (germline): MNHEY, SVGEGT. The CDR3 sequence is CASSYSLEPATHI.

There are many counts of this clonotype. V usage is TRBV12-3 or TRBV12-4 and J usage is TRBJ1-1; 7 bases line up with TRBD1. Trimming at V came to 0 bases and at J to 9 bases, leaving 4 bases not matched to a gene. The CDR3 spans 13 residues. The CDR3 reads CASSLADRSKAFF. CDR3 coding DNA: TGTGCCAGCAGTTTAGCGGACAGGTCAAAAGCTTTCTTT.

This clonotype was detected many times. The chain recombines TRBV6-5 with TRBJ1-5; unclear D gene. This CDR3 region has 12 residues. V gave up 6 bases and J gave up 6 bases, with 9 bases separating them. The V gene's germline CDR1 is MNHEY and CDR2 SVGAGI. CDR3 DNA sequence: TGTGCCAGCAGGTATTGGGTTCAGCCCCAGCATTTT. It translates to CASRYWVQPQHF.

The rearrangement links TRBV19 to TRBJ1-5, with no clear D. Germline assignment: CDR1 LNHDA and CDR2 SQIVND (reference sequence). V was shortened by 4 bases and J by 9 bases, with 19 bases between the two germline ends. The CDR3 loop spans 15 amino acids. The DNA of the CDR3 is TGTGCCAGTAGTACGTTTAAGGCCTCCGGGAGGCCCCAGCATTTT. It encodes CASSTFKASGRPQHF.

The chain combines TRBV12-3 or TRBV12-4 with TRBJ2-5; D is unclear. V was shortened by 5 bases and J by 4 bases, with 14 bases between the two germline ends. This CDR3 has 14 amino acids. CDR3 residues: CASSTRGVGETQYF. The CDR3 DNA reads as TGTGCCAGCAGTACCCGTGGAGTCGGAGAGACCCAGTACTTC.

This clonotype was counted only a few times. One end of the junction is discordant with germline, which a read error may explain. V gene TRBV20-1 combines with J gene TRBJ2-4; D uncertain. CDR1 and CDR2 (germline): DFQATT, SNEGSKA (reference sequence). The CDR3 runs to 15 residues. The CDR3 region has the DNA TGCAGTGCTAGAGATTTGGTTGTATCATCGGATGAGAAGTTCTTC. It translates to CSARDLVVSSDEKFF.

The count of this clonotype is one. The rearrangement links TRBV28 to TRBJ2-2, with D perhaps matching TRBD1 (5 bases). Germline-derived CDR1 and CDR2 are MDHEN and SYDVKM. Trimming removed 7 bases from V and 1 base from J, with 7 bases in between. The CDR3 covers 13 residues. In DNA, the CDR3 is TGTGCCAGCAAAGGACAGAACACCGGGGAGCTGTTTTTT. Protein product: CASKGQNTGELFF.

V gene TRBV6-5 combines with J gene TRBJ2-2; TRBD1 aligns across 8 bases. Trimming removed 6 bases from V and 4 bases from J; junction bases left unmatched: 7. This CDR3 comprises 15 residues. Germline V CDR1 and CDR2: MNHEY, SVGAGI. The DNA of the CDR3 is TGTGCCAGCAGATATGGACAGGGATCCACCGGGGAGCTGTTTTTT. This encodes CASRYGQGSTGELFF.

This clonotype was observed many times. The genes are TRBV5-6 and TRBJ2-2; 10 nucleotides agree with TRBD1. The germline V gene encodes CDR1 SGHDT and CDR2 YYEEEE. Trimming at V came to 4 bases and at J to 7 bases, leaving 10 bases not matched to a gene. This CDR3 spans 16 amino acids. CDR3 DNA: TGTGCCAGCAGCATTGACAGGGGGCGTTACCACGGGGAGCTGTTTTTT. Protein product: CASSIDRGRYHGELFF.

There are many counts of this clonotype. This rearrangement joins TRBV4-1 to TRBJ1-1; 11 bases align to TRBD1. Germline V lookup: CDR1 MGHRA, CDR2 YSYEKL. V dropped 3 bases and J dropped 7; count of bases not matched to a gene: 13. The CDR3 has 17 residues. The CDR3 DNA reads as TGCGCCAGCAGCCACCCCCCGTGGGACAGGGGGACTTTTGAAGCTTTCTTT. Its translation is CASSHPPWDRGTFEAFF.

This clonotype was picked up many times. The chain joins TRBV29-1 to TRBJ1-2; D call uncertain. CDR3 length equals 13 residues. Germline lookup yields CDR1 SQVTM and CDR2 ANQGSEA. Trimming cost V 4 bases and J 8 bases, with 17 bases left between them. CDR3 sequence: CSVVVGSMGGYTF. CDR3 sequence (DNA): TGCAGCGTTGTGGTTGGGAGTATGGGAGGCTACACCTTC.